Sequencing of this T cell receptor beta chain was carried out in a study of blood T cells in healthy people across ages. Total RNA, at least 5 micrograms per sample, came from PBMCs. This clonotype showed up just a few times. What it binds is unknown. Notes on the study in general: Estimates of total diversity, which came from one million sequenced T cells, were considered to be underestimates.

The authors ran a second PCR of about 6 to 11 cycles using a sample-barcoded 5' primer and a J-beta primer mix. Each of the samples gave a minimum of 2.5 million paired-end reads that contained CDR3. TCRdb passed the 5' RACE reads through MiXCR, listing each CDR3 protein once. The sample has some 890,000 distinct CDR3 sequences, approximately 32% seen once. The CDR3 consists of 17 residues. V lost 4 bases, J lost 2 bases, and 18 bases lay in between. Looked up from germline, CDR1 is KGHDR and CDR2 is SFDVKD. The same sample was also studied in work on T cells of mothers and their children. That investigation notes: Sample barcodes and 2-4 random nucleotides came from the second PCR's M1S primer.

This chain uses TRBV24-1 with TRBJ2-3, with D perhaps matching TRBD1 or TRBD2 (5 bases each). The sequenced material came from blood. The source is a woman aged 40 to 50 in good health. The chain's CDR3 is CATSEVQGSGLTDTQYF. As DNA, the CDR3 is TGTGCCACCAGTGAGGTGCAGGGATCGGGGCTCACAGATACGCAGTATTTT.